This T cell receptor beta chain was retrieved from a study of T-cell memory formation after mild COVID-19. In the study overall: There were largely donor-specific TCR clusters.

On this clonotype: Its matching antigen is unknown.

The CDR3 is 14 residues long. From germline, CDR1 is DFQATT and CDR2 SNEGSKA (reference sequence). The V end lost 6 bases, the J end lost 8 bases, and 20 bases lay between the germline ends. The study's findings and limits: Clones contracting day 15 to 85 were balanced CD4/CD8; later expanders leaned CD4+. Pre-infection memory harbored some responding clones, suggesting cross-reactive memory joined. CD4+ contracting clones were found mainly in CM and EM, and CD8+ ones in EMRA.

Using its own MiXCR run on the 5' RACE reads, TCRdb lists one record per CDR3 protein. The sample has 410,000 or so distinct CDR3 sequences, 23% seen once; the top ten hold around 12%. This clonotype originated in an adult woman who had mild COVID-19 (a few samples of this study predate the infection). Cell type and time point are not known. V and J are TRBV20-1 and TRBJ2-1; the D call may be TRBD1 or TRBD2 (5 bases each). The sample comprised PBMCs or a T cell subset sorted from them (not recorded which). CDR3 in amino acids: CSARKRGSVDEQFF. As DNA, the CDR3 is TGCAGTGCCAGAAAGAGGGGCAGCGTCGATGAGCAGTTCTTC.